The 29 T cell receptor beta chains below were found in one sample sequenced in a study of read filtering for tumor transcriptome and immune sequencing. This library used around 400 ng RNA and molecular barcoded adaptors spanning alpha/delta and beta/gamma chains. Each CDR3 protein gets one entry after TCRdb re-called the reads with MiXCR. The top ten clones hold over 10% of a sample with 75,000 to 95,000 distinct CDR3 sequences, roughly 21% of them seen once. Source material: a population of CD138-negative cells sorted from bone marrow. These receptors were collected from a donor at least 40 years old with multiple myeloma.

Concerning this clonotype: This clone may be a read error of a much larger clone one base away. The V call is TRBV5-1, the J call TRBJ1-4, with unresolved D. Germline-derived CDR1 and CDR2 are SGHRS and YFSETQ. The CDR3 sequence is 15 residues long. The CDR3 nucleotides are TGCGCCAGCAGCTTGGATTCGAATAAAAATGAAAAACTGTCTTTT. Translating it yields CASSLDSNKNEKLSF.

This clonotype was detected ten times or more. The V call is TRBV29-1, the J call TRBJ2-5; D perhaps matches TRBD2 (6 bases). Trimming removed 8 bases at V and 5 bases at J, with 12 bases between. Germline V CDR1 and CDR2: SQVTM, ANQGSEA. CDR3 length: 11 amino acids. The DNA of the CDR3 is TGCAGCCTCGGCGCGGGGGAGACCCAGTACTTC. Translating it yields CSLGAGETQYF. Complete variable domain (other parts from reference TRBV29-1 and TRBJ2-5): SAVISQKPSRDICQRGTSLTIQCQVDSQVTMMFWYRQQPGQSLTLIATANQGSEATYESGFVIDKFPISRPNLTFSTLTVSNMSPEDSSIYLCSLGAGETQYFGPGTRLLVL.

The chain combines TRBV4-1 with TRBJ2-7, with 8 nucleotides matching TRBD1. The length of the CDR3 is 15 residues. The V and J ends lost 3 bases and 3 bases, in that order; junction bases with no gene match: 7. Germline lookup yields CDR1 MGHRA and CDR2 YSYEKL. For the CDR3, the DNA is TGCGCCAGCAGCCATGGAGACAGGGGAATCTACGAGCAGTACTTC. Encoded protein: CASSHGDRGIYEQYF.

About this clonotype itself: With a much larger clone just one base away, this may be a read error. CDR3 region: CTSTAGSSYNEQFF. CDR3 nucleotide sequence: TGTACCAGCACGGCGGGGAGCTCCTACAATGAGCAGTTCTTC. V is TRBV6-6 and J is TRBJ2-1; weak D call: TRBD2 (6 bases). This CDR3 has 14 amino acids. Germline assignment: CDR1 MNHNY and CDR2 SVGAGI (reference sequence).

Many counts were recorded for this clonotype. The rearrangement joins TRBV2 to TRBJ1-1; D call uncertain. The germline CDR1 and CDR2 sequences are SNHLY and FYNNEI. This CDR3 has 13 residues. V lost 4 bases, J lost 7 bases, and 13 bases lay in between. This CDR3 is CASSGVVGDEAFF. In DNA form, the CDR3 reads TGTGCCAGCAGTGGGGTCGTCGGGGATGAAGCTTTCTTT.

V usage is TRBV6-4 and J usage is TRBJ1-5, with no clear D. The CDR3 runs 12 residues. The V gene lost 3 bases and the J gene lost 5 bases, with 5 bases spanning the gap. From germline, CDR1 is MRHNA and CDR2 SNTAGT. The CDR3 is CASSEGHQPQHF. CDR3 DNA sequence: TGTGCCAGCAGTGAGGGCCATCAGCCCCAGCATTTT.

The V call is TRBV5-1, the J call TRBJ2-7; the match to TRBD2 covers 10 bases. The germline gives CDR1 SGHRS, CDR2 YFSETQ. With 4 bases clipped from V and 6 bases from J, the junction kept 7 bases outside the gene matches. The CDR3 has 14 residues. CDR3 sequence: CASSRTSGTCEQYF. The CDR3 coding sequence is TGCGCCAGCAGCCGGACTAGCGGAACCTGCGAGCAGTACTTC.

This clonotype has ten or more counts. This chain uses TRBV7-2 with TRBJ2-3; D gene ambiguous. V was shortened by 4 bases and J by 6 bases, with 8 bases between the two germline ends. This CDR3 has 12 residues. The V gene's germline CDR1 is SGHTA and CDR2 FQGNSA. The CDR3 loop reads CASSSFGDTQYF. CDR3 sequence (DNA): TGTGCCAGCAGCTCCTTCGGGGATACGCAGTATTTT.

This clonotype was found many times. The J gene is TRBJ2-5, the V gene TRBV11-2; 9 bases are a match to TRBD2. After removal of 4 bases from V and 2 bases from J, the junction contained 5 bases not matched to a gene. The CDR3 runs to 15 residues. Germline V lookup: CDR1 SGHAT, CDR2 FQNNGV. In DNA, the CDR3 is TGTGCCAGCAGCTCCCTAGCGGGATCTCAAGAGACCCAGTACTTC. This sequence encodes CASSSLAGSQETQYF.

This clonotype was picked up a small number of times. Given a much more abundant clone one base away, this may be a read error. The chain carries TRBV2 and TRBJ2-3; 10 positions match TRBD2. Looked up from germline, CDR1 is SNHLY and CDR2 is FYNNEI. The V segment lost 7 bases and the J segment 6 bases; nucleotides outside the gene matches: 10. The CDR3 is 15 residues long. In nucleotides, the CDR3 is TGTGCCAGCAATGGACTAGCGGTGAGGGAGGATACGCAGTATTTT. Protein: CASNGLAVREDTQYF.

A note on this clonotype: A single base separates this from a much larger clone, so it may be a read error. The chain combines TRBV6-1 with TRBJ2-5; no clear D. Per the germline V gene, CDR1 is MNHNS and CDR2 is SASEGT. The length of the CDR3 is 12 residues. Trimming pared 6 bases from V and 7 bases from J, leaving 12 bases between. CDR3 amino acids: CASSPDPRTQYF. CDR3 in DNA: TGTGCCAGCAGCCCCGACCCGAGGACCCAGTACTTC.

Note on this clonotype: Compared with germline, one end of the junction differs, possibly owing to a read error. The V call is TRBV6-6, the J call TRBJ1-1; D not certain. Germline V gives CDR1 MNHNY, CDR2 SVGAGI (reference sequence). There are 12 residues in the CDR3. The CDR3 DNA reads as TGTGCCAGCACCTTCGGCGTGACTGAGGCTTTCTTT. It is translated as CASTFGVTEAFF.

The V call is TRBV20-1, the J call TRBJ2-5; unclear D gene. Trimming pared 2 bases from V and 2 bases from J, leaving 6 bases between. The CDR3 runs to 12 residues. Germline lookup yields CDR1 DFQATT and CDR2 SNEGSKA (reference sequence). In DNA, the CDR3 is TGCAGTGCTAGATTCTCGCAAGAGACCCAGTACTTC. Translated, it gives CSARFSQETQYF.

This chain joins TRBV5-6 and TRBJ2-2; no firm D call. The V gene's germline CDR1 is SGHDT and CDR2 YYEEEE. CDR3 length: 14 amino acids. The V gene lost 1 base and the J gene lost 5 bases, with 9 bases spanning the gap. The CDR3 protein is CASSLRVLTGELFF. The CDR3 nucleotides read TGTGCCAGCAGCTTGCGGGTATTGACCGGGGAGCTGTTTTTT.

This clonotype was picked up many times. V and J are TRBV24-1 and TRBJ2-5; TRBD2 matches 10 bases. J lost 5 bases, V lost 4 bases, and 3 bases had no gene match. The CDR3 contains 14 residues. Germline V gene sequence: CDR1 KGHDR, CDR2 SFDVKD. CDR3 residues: CATSDPTSGETQYF. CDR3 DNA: TGTGCCACCAGTGACCCGACTAGCGGGGAGACCCAGTACTTC.

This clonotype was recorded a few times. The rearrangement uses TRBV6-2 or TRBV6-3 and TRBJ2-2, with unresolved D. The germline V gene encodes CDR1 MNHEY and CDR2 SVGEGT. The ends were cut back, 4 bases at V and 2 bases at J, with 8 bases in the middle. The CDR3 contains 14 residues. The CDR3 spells CASSCRLNTGELFF. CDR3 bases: TGTGCCAGCAGTTGTAGGCTTAACACCGGGGAGCTGTTTTTT.

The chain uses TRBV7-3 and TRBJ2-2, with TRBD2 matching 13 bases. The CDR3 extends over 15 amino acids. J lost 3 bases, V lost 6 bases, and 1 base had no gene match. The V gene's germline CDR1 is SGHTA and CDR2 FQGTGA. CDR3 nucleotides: TGTGCCAGCAGGGGGACTAGCGGGGACACCGGGGAGCTGTTTTTT. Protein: CASRGTSGDTGELFF.

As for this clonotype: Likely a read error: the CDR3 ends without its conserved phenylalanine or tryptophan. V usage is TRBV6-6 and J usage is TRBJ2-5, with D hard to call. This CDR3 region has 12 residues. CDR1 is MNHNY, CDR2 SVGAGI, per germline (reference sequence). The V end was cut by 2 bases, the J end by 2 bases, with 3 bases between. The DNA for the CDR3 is TGTGCCAGCAGTTACCCTCAAGAGACCCAGTACCTC. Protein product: CASSYPQETQYL.

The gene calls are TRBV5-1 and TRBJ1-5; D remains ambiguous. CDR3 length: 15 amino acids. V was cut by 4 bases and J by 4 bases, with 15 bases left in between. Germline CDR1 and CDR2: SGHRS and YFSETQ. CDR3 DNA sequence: TGCGCCAGCAGCAGCCGCGGGGAGCGGAATCAGCCCCAGCATTTT. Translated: CASSSRGERNQPQHF.

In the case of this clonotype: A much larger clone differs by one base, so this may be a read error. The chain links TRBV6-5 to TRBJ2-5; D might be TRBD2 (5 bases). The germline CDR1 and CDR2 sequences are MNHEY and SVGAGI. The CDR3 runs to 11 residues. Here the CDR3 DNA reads TGTGCCAGCAGTCCCGGGGAGACCCAGTGCTTC. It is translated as CASSPGETQCF.

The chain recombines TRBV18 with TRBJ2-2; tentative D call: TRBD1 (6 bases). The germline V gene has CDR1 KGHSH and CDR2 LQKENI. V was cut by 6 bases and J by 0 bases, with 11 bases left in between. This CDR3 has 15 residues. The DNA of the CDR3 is TGTGCCAGCTCGTCAGGACAGTCGAACACCGGGGAGCTGTTTTTT. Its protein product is CASSSGQSNTGELFF.

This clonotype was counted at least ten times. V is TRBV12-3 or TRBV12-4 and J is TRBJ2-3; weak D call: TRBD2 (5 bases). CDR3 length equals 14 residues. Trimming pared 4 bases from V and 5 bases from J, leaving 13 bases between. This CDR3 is CASSSTSSRDTQYF. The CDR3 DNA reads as TGTGCCAGCAGTTCCACCTCTAGCCGAGATACGCAGTATTTT.

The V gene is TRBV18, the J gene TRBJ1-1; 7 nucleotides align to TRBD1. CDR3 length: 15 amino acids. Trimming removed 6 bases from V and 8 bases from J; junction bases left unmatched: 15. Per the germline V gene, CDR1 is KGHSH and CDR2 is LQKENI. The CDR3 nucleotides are TGTGCCAGCTCGCGGGACAGCAGTAACACTTTAGAAGCTTTCTTT. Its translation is CASSRDSSNTLEAFF. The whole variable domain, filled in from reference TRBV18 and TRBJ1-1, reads NAGVMQNPRHLVRRRGQEARLRCSPMKGHSHVYWYRQLPEEGLKFMVYLQKENIIDESGMPKERFSAEFPKEGPSILRIQQVVRGDSAAYFCASSRDSSNTLEAFFGQGTRLTVV.

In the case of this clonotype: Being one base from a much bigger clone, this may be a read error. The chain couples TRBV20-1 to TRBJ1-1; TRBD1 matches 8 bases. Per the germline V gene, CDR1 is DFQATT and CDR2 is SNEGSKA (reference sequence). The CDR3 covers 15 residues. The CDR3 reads CGARPWTGRGTEAFF. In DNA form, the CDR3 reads TGCGGTGCTAGGCCCTGGACAGGGAGGGGCACTGAAGCTTTCTTT.

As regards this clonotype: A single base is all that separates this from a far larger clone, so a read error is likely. The CDR3, as DNA: TGTGCCAGCAAGGACAGAGTCGATGAGCAGTACTTC. The encoded protein is CASKDRVDEQYF. This chain connects TRBV6-1 to TRBJ2-7; D is possibly TRBD1 (6 bases). Germline V CDR1 and CDR2: MNHNS, SASEGT. The V and J ends lost 7 bases and 7 bases respectively, with 14 bases between them. The CDR3 is 12 amino acids.

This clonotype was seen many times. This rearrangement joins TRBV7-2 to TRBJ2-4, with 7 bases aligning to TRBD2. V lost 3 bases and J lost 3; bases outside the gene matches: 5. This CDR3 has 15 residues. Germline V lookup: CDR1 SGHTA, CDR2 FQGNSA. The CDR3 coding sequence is TGTGCCAGCAGCTTGGCGGGGGTTGGCAAAAACATTCAGTACTTC. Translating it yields CASSLAGVGKNIQYF.

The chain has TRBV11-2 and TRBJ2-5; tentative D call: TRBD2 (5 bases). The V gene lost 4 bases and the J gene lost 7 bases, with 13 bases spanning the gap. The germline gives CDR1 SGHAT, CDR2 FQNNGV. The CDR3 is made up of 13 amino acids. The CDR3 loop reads CASSSAGAGTQYF. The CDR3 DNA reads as TGTGCCAGCAGCTCCGCGGGTGCCGGGACCCAGTACTTC.

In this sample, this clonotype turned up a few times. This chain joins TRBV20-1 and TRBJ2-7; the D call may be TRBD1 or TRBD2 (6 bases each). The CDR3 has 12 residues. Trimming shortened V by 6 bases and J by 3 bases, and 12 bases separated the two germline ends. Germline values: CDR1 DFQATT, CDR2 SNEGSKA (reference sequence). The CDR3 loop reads CSAPRGDYEQYF. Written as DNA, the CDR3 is TGCAGTGCCCCAAGGGGGGACTACGAGCAGTACTTC.

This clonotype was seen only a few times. The CDR3 DNA reads as TGTGCCAGCAGCCAAGGGGGAAATAGCAATCAGCCCCAGCATTTT. Encoded protein: CASSQGGNSNQPQHF. The chain joins TRBV14 to TRBJ1-5; D is uncertain. The CDR3 runs to 15 residues. Trimming stripped 1 base from V and 0 bases from J, with 7 bases between. Germline lookup yields CDR1 SGHDN and CDR2 FVKESK.